The present TCR beta chain was sequenced within a study of shared clonotypes between healthy human individuals. It was across several immunoSEQ plates that each subset's genomic DNA was evenly split. Assay used: immunoSEQ multiplex PCR; TCRdb lists only in-frame clones, some missing. Here the sample spans about 600,000 clones, roughly 95% being singletons. V lost 0 bases, J lost 3 bases, and 14 bases lay in between. The CDR3 has 16 residues. The germline CDR1 and CDR2 sequences are MNHEY and SVGAGI. CD8 cells regarded as naive lacked CD45RO, were positively chosen for CCR7, and omitted terminally differentiated effector memory CD45RA+ cells.

This TCR derives from a woman in her thirties in good health. Sequencing was carried out using naive CD8+ T cells sorted from blood. The chain is built from TRBV6-5 and TRBJ2-5; unclear D gene. CDR3 DNA: TGTGCCAGCAGTTACTCGATTTTGGCTAGTGAAGAGACCCAGTACTTC. Its protein is CASSYSILASEETQYF.